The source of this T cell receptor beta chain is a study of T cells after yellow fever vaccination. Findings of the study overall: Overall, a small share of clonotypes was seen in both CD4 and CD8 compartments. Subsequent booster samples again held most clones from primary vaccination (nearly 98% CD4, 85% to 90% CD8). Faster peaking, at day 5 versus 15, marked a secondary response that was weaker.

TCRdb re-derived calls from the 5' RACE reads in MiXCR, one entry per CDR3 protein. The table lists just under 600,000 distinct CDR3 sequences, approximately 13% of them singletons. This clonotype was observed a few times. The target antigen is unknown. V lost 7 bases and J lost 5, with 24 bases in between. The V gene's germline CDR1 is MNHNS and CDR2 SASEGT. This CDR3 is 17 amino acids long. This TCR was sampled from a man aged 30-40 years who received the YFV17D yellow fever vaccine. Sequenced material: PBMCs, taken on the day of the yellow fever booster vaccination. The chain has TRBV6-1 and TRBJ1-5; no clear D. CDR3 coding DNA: TGTGCCAGCACCCTACCCACCCGACATCGAATGGATCAGCCCCAGCATTTT. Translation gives CASTLPTRHRMDQPQHF.